The 27 T cell receptor beta chains below all came from one sample that was sequenced in a study of early T cells in non-severe SARS-CoV-2 infection (dated by TCRdb to the early 2020s). To prepare the library, 5' RACE was applied. The data were produced on a NextSeq 500. The raw public reads went through TCRdb reprocessing: fastp at Q25, MiXCR clone calling, in-frame beta chains kept. For every CDR3 protein sequence, its rows merge into one entry that carries the most common genes and DNA. For this sample the table gives roughly 29,000 distinct CDR3 sequences, of which 4.5% were detected only once. The top ten clonotypes cover under 6.5% of the sample. The source material was whole blood. Every receptor here comes from an adult who was a healthcare worker with PCR-confirmed SARS-CoV-2 infection or an uninfected control (not recorded which).

This clonotype has only a few counts. J is TRBJ1-1 and V is TRBV5-1; unclear D gene. V was cut by 0 bases and J by 0 bases, with 15 bases left in between. This CDR3 spans 17 amino acids. Germline assignment: CDR1 SGHRS and CDR2 YFSETQ. CDR3 loop: CASSLAPEYGMNTEAFF. DNA of the CDR3: TGCGCCAGCAGCTTGGCGCCAGAATATGGTATGAACACTGAAGCTTTCTTT.

The chain recombines TRBV29-1 with TRBJ1-4; the D is unclear. The CDR3 contains 12 residues. V was clipped by 6 bases and J by 8 bases, with 13 bases between them. Germline values: CDR1 SQVTM, CDR2 ANQGSEA. CDR3 sequence reads: CSVFDGTEKLFF. The CDR3 DNA sequence: TGCAGCGTCTTCGACGGAACCGAAAAACTGTTTTTT.

This clonotype showed up many times. This chain joins TRBV7-2 and TRBJ2-3; 15 nucleotides agree with TRBD2. Germline V gene data show CDR1 as SGHTA and CDR2 as FQGNSA. This CDR3 region has 18 residues. V lost 1 base to trimming and J lost 3 bases; unmatched junction nucleotides: 5. The CDR3 coding sequence is TGTGCCAGCAGCTTAGTTTCCGGGACTAGCGGGGGGACAGATACGCAGTATTTT. This encodes CASSLVSGTSGGTDTQYF.

This clonotype came up many times. The V and J genes are TRBV7-3 and TRBJ2-1; TRBD2 aligns across 9 bases. The CDR3 runs to 15 residues. The trim removed 3 bases at V and 4 bases at J, leaving 4 bases unmatched. Per the germline V gene, CDR1 is SGHTA and CDR2 is FQGTGA. CDR3 sequence: CASSLLAGAYNEQFF. The CDR3 nucleotides are TGTGCCAGCAGCTTGTTAGCGGGAGCGTACAATGAGCAGTTCTTC.

This clonotype was counted ten times or more. This sequence joins TRBV20-1 and TRBJ2-7; D may be TRBD2 (6 bases). The CDR3 loop spans 15 amino acids. Per the germline V gene, CDR1 is DFQATT and CDR2 is SNEGSKA (reference sequence). V lost 0 bases and J 7 bases, leaving 19 bases between the germline ends. The DNA for the CDR3 is TGCAGTGCTAGAGAGCCCATGCACGGGGACTTGGAGCAGTACTTC. This gives the protein CSAREPMHGDLEQYF.

This clonotype has more than one count but fewer than ten. The chain has TRBV27 and TRBJ2-2; D not resolved. The CDR3 has 13 amino acids. V was pared by 4 bases and J by 10 bases, with 13 bases between. The germline gives CDR1 MNHEY, CDR2 SMNVEV (reference sequence). CDR3: CASSSTVKSELFF. The CDR3, as DNA: TGTGCCAGCAGTTCAACAGTCAAATCGGAGCTGTTTTTT.

This clonotype has a count of ten or more. The chain links TRBV4-2 to TRBJ1-1; possibly TRBD1 for D (5 bases). V lost 4 bases to trimming and J lost 4 bases, with 16 bases between them. The CDR3 consists of 15 residues. Germline loops: CDR1 LGHNA, CDR2 YNFKEQ. In DNA, the CDR3 is TGTGCCAGCAGCCGCCCGACCTCAGGGTCCACTGAAGCTTTCTTT. It translates to CASSRPTSGSTEAFF.

The chain links TRBV5-1 to TRBJ2-1, with 8 positions matching TRBD2. CDR3 size: 17 residues. Germline values: CDR1 SGHRS, CDR2 YFSETQ. V lost 0 bases, J lost 2 bases, and 7 bases stayed unmatched. CDR3 sequence: CASSLDALAGPYNEQFF. The CDR3 nucleotides are TGCGCCAGCAGCTTGGATGCCCTAGCGGGCCCCTACAATGAGCAGTTCTTC.

This clonotype has at least ten counts. The chain has TRBV6-1 and TRBJ1-2; D call uncertain. Germline V gives CDR1 MNHNS, CDR2 SASEGT. V lost 7 bases and J lost 2, with 17 bases in between. CDR3 length equals 15 residues. The CDR3 loop reads CASIMNLVVNYGYTF. In nucleotides, the CDR3 is TGTGCCAGCATCATGAACCTGGTAGTGAACTATGGCTACACCTTC.

This clonotype was detected ten times or more. The rearrangement uses TRBV5-1 and TRBJ2-5, with a weak D call TRBD2 (5 bases). The CDR3 is made up of 13 amino acids. Trimming cost V 0 bases and J 7 bases, with 10 bases left between them. From germline, CDR1 is SGHRS and CDR2 YFSETQ. CDR3 nucleotide sequence: TGCGCCAGCAGCTTGGGGACTCCGGGGACCCAGTACTTC. Its protein is CASSLGTPGTQYF. The full variable domain, in which reference TRBV5-1 and TRBJ2-5 provide the parts outside the CDR3, is KAGVTQTPRYLIKTRGQQVTLSCSPISGHRSVSWYQQTPGQGLQFLFEYFSETQRNKGNFPGRFSGRQFSNSRSEMNVSTLELGDSALYLCASSLGTPGTQYFGPGTRLLVL.

This chain joins TRBV24-1 and TRBJ2-7; D unclear. The CDR3 covers 14 residues. Trimming stripped 9 bases from V and 4 bases from J, with 18 bases between. CDR1 is KGHDR and CDR2 is SFDVKD in the germline V gene. CDR3 DNA sequence: TGTGCCACCTACCAATACGAAAATAAGTACGAGCAGTACTTC. Its protein is CATYQYENKYEQYF.

This chain's CDR3 is CASSLGTGLAPGTQYF. The CDR3 nucleotides read TGTGCCAGCAGCTTAGGGACCGGACTAGCCCCAGGGACCCAGTACTTC. The gene calls are TRBV7-6 and TRBJ2-5; 8 nucleotides match TRBD2. Germline trimming cut 1 base from V and 7 bases from J; bases unmatched to any gene: 11. The length of the CDR3 is 16 residues. The germline V gene has CDR1 SGHVS and CDR2 FNYEAQ.

The table lists this clonotype with many counts. The CDR3, as DNA: TGTGCCAGCAGCCATGACTTACCACCGAACACTGAAGCTTTCTTT. Protein sequence: CASSHDLPPNTEAFF. The V gene is TRBV14, the J gene TRBJ1-1; D unresolved. CDR1 and CDR2 (germline): SGHDN, FVKESK. V shed 3 bases and J shed 1 base, with 12 bases lying between them. The CDR3 loop spans 15 amino acids.

This clonotype has ten or more counts. This chain joins TRBV24-1 and TRBJ2-3; 9 nucleotides match TRBD2. The CDR3 length is 15 residues. The junction had 4 bases not matched to a gene; V was cut back by 2 bases and J by 5 bases. Looked up from germline, CDR1 is KGHDR and CDR2 is SFDVKD. The CDR3 loop is CATSDSLREGDTQYF. As DNA, the CDR3 is TGTGCCACCAGTGATTCCCTGCGGGAGGGAGATACGCAGTATTTT.

This clonotype has at least ten counts. V is TRBV18 and J is TRBJ2-3; D is uncertain. This CDR3 contains 13 residues. V lost 0 bases, J lost 0 bases, and 1 base lay in between. Germline CDR1 reads KGHSH; CDR2 reads LQKENI. CDR3 DNA: TGTGCCAGCTCACCACCAAGCACAGATACGCAGTATTTT. It is translated as CASSPPSTDTQYF.

This clonotype was detected ten times or more. V is TRBV7-2 and J is TRBJ2-5; the D call may be TRBD1 or TRBD2 (6 bases each). Germline-derived CDR1 and CDR2 are SGHTA and FQGNSA. V lost 2 bases to trimming and J lost 4 bases, with 14 bases between them. CDR3 length: 15 amino acids. The CDR3 loop is CASSLRGAYGETQYF. In nucleotides, the CDR3 is TGTGCCAGCAGCTTAAGGGGGGCATATGGAGAGACCCAGTACTTC.

The chain recombines TRBV7-3 with TRBJ2-1; 15 bases agree with TRBD2. The J segment lost 0 bases and the V segment lost 5 bases, leaving 8 bases of the junction unmatched. Looked up from germline, CDR1 is SGHTA and CDR2 is FQGTGA. The CDR3 totals 19 residues. The CDR3 DNA reads TGTGCCAGCAGCCCCCGCGGGACTAGCGGGGGGAGCTCCTACAATGAGCAGTTCTTC. Amino acids: CASSPRGTSGGSSYNEQFF. The full variable domain, completed using reference TRBV7-3 and TRBJ2-1, is GAGVSQTPSNKVTEKGKYVELRCDPISGHTALYWYRQSLGQGPEFLIYFQGTGAADDSGLPNDRFFAVRPEGSVSTLKIQRTERGDSAVYLCASSPRGTSGGSSYNEQFFGPGTRLTVL.

At least ten counts were recorded for this clonotype. V gene TRBV20-1 combines with J gene TRBJ1-1; 9 bases align to TRBD1. V lost 5 bases and J lost 11; bases outside the gene matches: 6. Germline V CDR1 and CDR2: DFQATT, SNEGSKA (reference sequence). CDR3 length: 11 residues. This CDR3 reads CSASRDRVAFF. The DNA of the CDR3 is TGCAGTGCTTCCCGGGACAGGGTCGCTTTCTTT.

In this sample, this clonotype turned up many times. The chain carries TRBV6-5 and TRBJ2-1; D gene uncertain. Trimming left V 2 bases short and J 4 bases short, with 12 bases between. CDR3 length: 15 residues. Germline CDR1 is MNHEY and CDR2 is SVGAGI. CDR3 sequence: CASSYGQDRYNEQFF. For the CDR3, the DNA is TGTGCCAGCAGTTACGGGCAGGACCGATACAATGAGCAGTTCTTC.

This clonotype occurred many times. V is TRBV4-2 and J is TRBJ2-2; tentative D call: TRBD2 (6 bases). The CDR3 is 17 residues long. The V end lost 1 base, the J end lost 0 bases, and 12 bases lay between the germline ends. Germline assignment: CDR1 LGHNA and CDR2 YNFKEQ. CDR3 nucleotide sequence: TGTGCCAGCAGCCAAGGGGAGGCAGCAACGAACACCGGGGAGCTGTTTTTT. Encoded protein: CASSQGEAATNTGELFF.

This clonotype was counted at least ten times. V and J are TRBV4-1 and TRBJ2-3; D not certain. Deletions cut 2 bases from V and 4 bases from J, with 10 bases between. This CDR3 spans 14 amino acids. The germline CDR1 and CDR2 sequences are MGHRA and YSYEKL. CDR3: CASSQREGPDTQYF. In nucleotides, the CDR3 is TGCGCCAGCAGCCAAAGGGAAGGTCCAGATACGCAGTATTTT.

In this sample, this clonotype turned up a few times. This chain uses TRBV2 with TRBJ2-7; weak D call: TRBD2 (6 bases). The V end lost 4 bases, the J end lost 4 bases, and 8 bases lay between the germline ends. The CDR3 loop spans 12 amino acids. CDR1 and CDR2 (germline): SNHLY, FYNNEI. The CDR3 DNA reads TGTGCCAGCAGTGGGAGGGTATACGAGCAGTACTTC. This translates into CASSGRVYEQYF.

The chain is built from TRBV6-6 and TRBJ2-3; D ambiguous. In germline, CDR1 is MNHNY, CDR2 SVGAGI (reference sequence). CDR3 length equals 12 residues. Trimming removed 5 bases from V and 3 bases from J, with 6 bases in between. CDR3 bases: TGTGCCAGCAGTGAAATGACAGATACGCAGTATTTT. Protein sequence: CASSEMTDTQYF.

V is TRBV30 and J is TRBJ1-1; D perhaps matches TRBD1 (6 bases). The CDR3 length is 13 residues. CDR1 and CDR2 (germline): GTSNPN, SVGIG (reference sequence). With 1 base removed from V and 8 bases from J, the gap between germline ends came to 14 bases. CDR3 sequence reads: CAWSDTGHTEAFF. In DNA, the CDR3 is TGTGCCTGGAGTGACACGGGACATACCGAAGCTTTCTTT. Variable domain in full (rest from reference TRBV30 and TRBJ1-1): SQTIHQWPATLVQPVGSPLSLECTVEGTSNPNLYWYRQAAGRGLQLLFYSVGIGQISSEVPQNLSASRPQDRQFILSSKKLLLSDSGFYLCAWSDTGHTEAFFGQGTRLTVV.

This clonotype was detected many times. V and J are TRBV5-1 and TRBJ1-2, with 12 positions matching TRBD1. This CDR3 comprises 13 residues. After removal of 4 bases from V and 8 bases from J, the junction contained 3 bases not matched to a gene. Germline-derived CDR1 and CDR2 are SGHRS and YFSETQ. CDR3 region: CASSEGTGGGYTF. The CDR3 nucleotides are TGCGCCAGCAGCGAAGGGACAGGGGGCGGCTACACCTTC.

The chain's CDR3 is CASRKEINTEAFF. Here the CDR3 DNA reads TGCGCCAGCAGGAAGGAGATAAACACTGAAGCTTTCTTT. The chain couples TRBV5-1 to TRBJ1-1, with D unclear. The germline V and J ends were trimmed by 5 bases and 2 bases, with 10 bases remaining between them. The germline gives CDR1 SGHRS, CDR2 YFSETQ. The CDR3 is 13 amino acids.

Ten or more counts support this clonotype. The chain links TRBV29-1 to TRBJ2-3, with no clear D. Trimming took 6 bases from V and 6 from J, leaving 16 bases between them. Germline V gene sequence: CDR1 SQVTM, CDR2 ANQGSEA. The length of the CDR3 is 13 residues. The CDR3 region has the DNA TGCAGCGTCATACCCACGACGAGGGATACGCAGTATTTT. This gives the protein CSVIPTTRDTQYF.